The clone carrying this T cell receptor beta chain was seen a handful of times. The DNA ends 3 residues before the CDR3 does, and the rest of the CDR3 is filled in from the germline J gene. This specimen comes from a study of T cell clonality in common variable immunodeficiency. The protocol was immunoSEQ multiplex PCR, while the TCRdb copy is restricted to in-frame clones and leaves out a portion. The sample has roughly 40,000 clones, none seen only once. The germline V gene encodes CDR1 WSHSY and CDR2 SAAADI. The CDR3 consists of 14 residues. V lost 6 bases and J lost 2; bases outside the gene matches: 3.

The sample was peripheral blood mononuclear cells. This clonotype originated in a person aged 18-70 years in good health. The J gene is TRBJ2-5, the V gene TRBV10-2; 10 bases match TRBD1. The CDR3 sequence: CASRGQGGQETQYF. CDR3 DNA (partial): TGCGCCAGCAGAGGACAGGGGGGACAAGAGACC.